This T cell receptor beta chain was recorded in a study of blood T cell repertoires in COVID-19. Study in general: Italy, Spain and the United States were the sources of the convalescent and acute COVID-19 samples. The analysed material was cDNA or gDNA that came from T cells, B-cell-depleted T cells, or PBMCs.

Trimming stripped 2 bases from V and 3 bases from J, with 12 bases between. The CDR3 contains 15 residues. CDR1 and CDR2 (germline): SGHKS, YYEKEE (reference sequence). Study processing details: Amplification of reference gene primers provided the estimated nucleated cell counts. Data came from immunoSEQ multiplex PCR; TCRdb stores just in-frame clones and leaves some out. V, J and clone size derive from that table, while D and trimming were established from the DNA sequence. The sample has 35,000 to 40,000 clones; about 87% are singletons. Only a few counts were recorded for this clone. This TCR derives from a human donor in a cohort sampled during active COVID-19. The sample was peripheral blood. J is TRBJ1-5 and V is TRBV5-5; D remains ambiguous. The CDR3 DNA sequence: TGTGCCAGCAGCTTAGGCTGGGCCTACAATCAGCCCCAGCATTTT. Its translation is CASSLGWAYNQPQHF.